Below, 4 T cell receptor beta chains from the same sample are listed, as sequenced in a study of control samples from healthy donors and cancer patients. Generated by immunoSEQ multiplex PCR, the TCRdb table keeps only in-frame clones and is missing some. The repertoire holds some 410,000 clones, with around 90% as singletons. Sample: PBMCs. The receptors stem from a man aged 40-50 years with head and neck cancer.

This chain's CDR3 is CASSLVGAAGHGYTF. CDR3 in DNA: TGTGCCAGCAGCTTGGTCGGGGCGGCGGGCCATGGCTACACCTTC. This rearrangement joins TRBV5-6 to TRBJ1-2, with D maybe TRBD1 (5 bases). V lost 0 bases, J lost 6 bases, and 15 bases lay in between. This CDR3 has 15 residues. CDR1 and CDR2 (germline): SGHDT, YYEEEE.

This clone was observed a single time. The chain uses TRBV5-5 and TRBJ1-4, with D perhaps TRBD1 (5 bases). The CDR3 totals 14 residues. In germline, CDR1 is SGHKS, CDR2 YYEKEE (reference sequence). V was pared by 0 bases and J by 8 bases, with 11 bases between. CDR3 nucleotide sequence: TGTGCCAGCAGCTTGGAAAGGGGCAGGGAAAAACTGTTTTTT. The encoded protein is CASSLERGREKLFF.

The chain uses TRBV5-1 and TRBJ2-3; D is possibly TRBD2 (5 bases). This CDR3 region has 17 residues. With 4 bases removed from V and 4 bases from J, the gap between germline ends came to 22 bases. The germline gives CDR1 SGHRS, CDR2 YFSETQ. The CDR3 region has the DNA TGCGCCAGCAGCCCGCGACCGACGAGAAACGGGGCAGATACGCAGTATTTT. As protein: CASSPRPTRNGADTQYF.

The chain combines TRBV5-1 with TRBJ1-4; 7 bases line up with TRBD1. The V gene's germline CDR1 is SGHRS and CDR2 YFSETQ. CDR3 length: 18 amino acids. The V and J ends lost 3 bases and 0 bases, in that order; junction bases with no gene match: 11. CDR3 sequence: CASSSATGSLTTNEKLFF. CDR3 in DNA: TGCGCCAGCAGCTCCGCGACAGGGTCTTTAACAACTAATGAAAAACTGTTTTTT.